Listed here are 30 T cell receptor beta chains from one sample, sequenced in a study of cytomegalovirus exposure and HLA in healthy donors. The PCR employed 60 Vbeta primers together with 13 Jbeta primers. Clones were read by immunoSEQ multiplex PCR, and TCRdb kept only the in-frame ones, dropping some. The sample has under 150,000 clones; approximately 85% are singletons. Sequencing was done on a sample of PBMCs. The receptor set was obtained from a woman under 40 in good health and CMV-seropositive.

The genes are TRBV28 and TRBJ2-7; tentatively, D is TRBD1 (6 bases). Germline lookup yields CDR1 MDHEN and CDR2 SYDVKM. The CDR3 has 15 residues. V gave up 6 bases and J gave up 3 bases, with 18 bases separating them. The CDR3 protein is CASRGAGTSFYEQYF. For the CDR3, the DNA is TGTGCCAGCAGGGGGGCCGGGACAAGTTTCTACGAGCAGTACTTC.

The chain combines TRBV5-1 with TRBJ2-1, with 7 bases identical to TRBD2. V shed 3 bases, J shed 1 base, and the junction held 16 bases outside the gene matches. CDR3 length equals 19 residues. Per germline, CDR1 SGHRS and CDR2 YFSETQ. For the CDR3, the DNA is TGCGCCAGCAGCTCCGTCGGGACTAACACCGGAGGGTCCTACAATGAGCAGTTCTTC. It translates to CASSSVGTNTGGSYNEQFF.

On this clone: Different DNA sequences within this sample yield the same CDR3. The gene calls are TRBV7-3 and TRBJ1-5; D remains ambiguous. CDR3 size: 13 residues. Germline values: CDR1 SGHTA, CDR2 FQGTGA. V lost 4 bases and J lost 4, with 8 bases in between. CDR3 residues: CASSSGGNQPQHF. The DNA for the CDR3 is TGTGCCAGCAGCTCTGGCGGGAATCAGCCCCAGCATTTT.

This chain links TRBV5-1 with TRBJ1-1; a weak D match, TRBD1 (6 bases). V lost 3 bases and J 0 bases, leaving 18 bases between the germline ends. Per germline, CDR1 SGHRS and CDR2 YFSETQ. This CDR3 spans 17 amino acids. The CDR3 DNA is TGCGCCAGCAGCTCCTCGCCGGGACACCTCCTGAACACTGAAGCTTTCTTT. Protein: CASSSSPGHLLNTEAFF.

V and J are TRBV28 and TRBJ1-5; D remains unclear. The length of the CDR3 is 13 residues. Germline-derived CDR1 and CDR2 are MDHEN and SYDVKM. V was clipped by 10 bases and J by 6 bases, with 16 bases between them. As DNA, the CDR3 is TGTGCCACGTCGGGTTTTACCAGTCAGCCCCAGCATTTT. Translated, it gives CATSGFTSQPQHF.

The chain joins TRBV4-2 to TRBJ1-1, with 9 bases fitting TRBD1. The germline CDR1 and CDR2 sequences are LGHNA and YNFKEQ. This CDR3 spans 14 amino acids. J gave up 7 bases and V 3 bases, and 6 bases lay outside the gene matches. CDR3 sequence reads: CASSHRDREIEAFF. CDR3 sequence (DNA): TGTGCCAGCAGCCACCGGGACAGGGAGATTGAAGCTTTCTTT.

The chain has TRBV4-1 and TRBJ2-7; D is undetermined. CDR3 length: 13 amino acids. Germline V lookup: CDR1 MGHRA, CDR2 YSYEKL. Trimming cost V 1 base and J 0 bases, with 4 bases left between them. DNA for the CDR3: TGCGCCAGCAGCCAAGGACACTCCTACGAGCAGTACTTC. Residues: CASSQGHSYEQYF.

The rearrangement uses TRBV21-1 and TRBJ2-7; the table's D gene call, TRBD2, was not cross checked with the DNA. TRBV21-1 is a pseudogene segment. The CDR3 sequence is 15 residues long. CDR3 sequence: CASSKVARLRYEQYF. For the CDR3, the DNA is TGTGCCAGCAGCAAAGTAGCGAGACTCCGCTACGAGCAGTACTTC.

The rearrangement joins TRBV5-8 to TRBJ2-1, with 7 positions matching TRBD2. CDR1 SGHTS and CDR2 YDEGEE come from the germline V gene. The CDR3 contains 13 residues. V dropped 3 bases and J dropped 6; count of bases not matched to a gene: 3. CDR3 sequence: CASSSGGGNEQFF. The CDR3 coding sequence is TGTGCCAGCAGCTCTGGGGGGGGCAATGAGCAGTTCTTC.

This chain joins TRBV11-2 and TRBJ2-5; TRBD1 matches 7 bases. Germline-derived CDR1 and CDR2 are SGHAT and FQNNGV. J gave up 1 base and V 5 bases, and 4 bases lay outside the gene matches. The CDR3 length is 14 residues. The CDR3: CASSTGQVQETQYF. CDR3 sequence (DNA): TGTGCCAGCAGCACTGGACAGGTCCAAGAGACCCAGTACTTC. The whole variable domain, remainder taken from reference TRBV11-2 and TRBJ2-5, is EAGVAQSPRYKIIEKRQSVAFWCNPISGHATLYWYQQILGQGPKLLIQFQNNGVVDDSQLPKDRFSAERLKGVDSTLKIQPAKLEDSAVYLCASSTGQVQETQYFGPGTRLLVL.

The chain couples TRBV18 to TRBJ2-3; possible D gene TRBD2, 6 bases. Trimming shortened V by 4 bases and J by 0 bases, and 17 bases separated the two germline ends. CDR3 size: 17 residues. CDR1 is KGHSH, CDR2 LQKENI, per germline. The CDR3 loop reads CASSLSSTSTSTDTQYF. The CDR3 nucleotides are TGTGCCAGCTCACTCTCCTCGACTAGTACTAGCACAGATACGCAGTATTTT.

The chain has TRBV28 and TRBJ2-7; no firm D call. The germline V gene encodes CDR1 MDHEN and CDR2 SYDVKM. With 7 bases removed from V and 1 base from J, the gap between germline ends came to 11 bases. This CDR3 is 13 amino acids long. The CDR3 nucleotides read TGTGCCAGCACCCGTAGCCTTTCCTACGAGCAGTACTTC. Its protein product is CASTRSLSYEQYF. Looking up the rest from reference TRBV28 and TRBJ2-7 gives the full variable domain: DVKVTQSSRYLVKRTGEKVFLECVQDMDHENMFWYRQDPGLGLRLIYFSYDVKMKEKGDIPEGYSVSREKKERFSLILESASTNQTSMYLCASTRSLSYEQYFGPGTRLTVT.

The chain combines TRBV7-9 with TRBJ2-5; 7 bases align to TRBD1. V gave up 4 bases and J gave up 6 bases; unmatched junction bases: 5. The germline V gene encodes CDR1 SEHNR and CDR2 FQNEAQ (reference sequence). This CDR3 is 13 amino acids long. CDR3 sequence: CASSSGGAKTQYF. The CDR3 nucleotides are TGTGCCAGCAGCTCAGGGGGTGCCAAGACCCAGTACTTC.

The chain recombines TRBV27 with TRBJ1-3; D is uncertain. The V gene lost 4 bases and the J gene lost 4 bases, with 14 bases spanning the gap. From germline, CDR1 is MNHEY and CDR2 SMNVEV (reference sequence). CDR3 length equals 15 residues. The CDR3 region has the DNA TGTGCCAGCAGTTCTCACAGCGGGTCGGGAAACACCATATATTTT. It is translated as CASSSHSGSGNTIYF.

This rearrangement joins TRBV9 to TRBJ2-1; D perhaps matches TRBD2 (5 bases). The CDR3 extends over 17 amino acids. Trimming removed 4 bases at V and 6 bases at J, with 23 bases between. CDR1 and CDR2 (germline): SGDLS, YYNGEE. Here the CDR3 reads CASSPSPTTSTGNEQFF. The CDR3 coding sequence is TGTGCCAGCAGCCCGTCCCCGACTACCTCCACGGGCAATGAGCAGTTCTTC.

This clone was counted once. CDR3 protein: CASSWGGNEQYF. The CDR3 region has the DNA TGTGCCAGCAGCTGGGGAGGAAACGAGCAGTACTTC. The chain recombines TRBV5-8 with TRBJ2-7; weak D call: TRBD2 (6 bases). This CDR3 has 12 residues. Germline V gene sequence: CDR1 SGHTS, CDR2 YDEGEE. V lost 3 bases, J lost 5 bases, and 9 bases lay in between.

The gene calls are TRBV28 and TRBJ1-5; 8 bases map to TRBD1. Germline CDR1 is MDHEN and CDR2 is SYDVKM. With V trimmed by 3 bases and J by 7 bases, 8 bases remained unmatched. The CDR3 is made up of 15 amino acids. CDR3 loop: CASSLSGGAWQPQHF. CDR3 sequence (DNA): TGTGCCAGCAGTTTGTCAGGGGGCGCTTGGCAGCCCCAGCATTTT.

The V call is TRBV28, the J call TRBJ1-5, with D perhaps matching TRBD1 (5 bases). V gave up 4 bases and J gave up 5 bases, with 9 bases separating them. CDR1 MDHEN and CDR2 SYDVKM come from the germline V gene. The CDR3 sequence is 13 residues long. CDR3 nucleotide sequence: TGTGCCAGCAGTTCAGGGCTGTATCAGCCCCAGCATTTT. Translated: CASSSGLYQPQHF.

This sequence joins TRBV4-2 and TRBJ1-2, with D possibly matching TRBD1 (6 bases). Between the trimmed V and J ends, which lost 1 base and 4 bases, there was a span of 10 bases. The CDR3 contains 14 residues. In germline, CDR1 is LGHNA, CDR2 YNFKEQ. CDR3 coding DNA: TGTGCCAGCAGCCAAGCGGCACAGGGCTATGGCTACACCTTC. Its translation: CASSQAAQGYGYTF.

The DNA for the CDR3 is TGTGCCACCTCCGGAGGAGGAGAAGAGACCCAGTACTTC. It codes for CATSGGGEETQYF. The chain has TRBV28 and TRBJ2-5; D possibly corresponds to TRBD2 (5 bases). The germline V gene has CDR1 MDHEN and CDR2 SYDVKM. The CDR3 runs 13 residues. The V end was cut by 10 bases, the J end by 3 bases, with 15 bases between.

Here the CDR3 DNA reads TGTGCCAGCAGTTTAGGGACAGTAGGTACAGATACGCAGTATTTT. This gives the protein CASSLGTVGTDTQYF. The chain combines TRBV27 with TRBJ2-3; 7 nucleotides match TRBD1. The CDR3 length is 15 residues. Germline lookup yields CDR1 MNHEY and CDR2 SMNVEV (reference sequence). V gave up 2 bases and J gave up 3 bases; unmatched junction bases: 5.

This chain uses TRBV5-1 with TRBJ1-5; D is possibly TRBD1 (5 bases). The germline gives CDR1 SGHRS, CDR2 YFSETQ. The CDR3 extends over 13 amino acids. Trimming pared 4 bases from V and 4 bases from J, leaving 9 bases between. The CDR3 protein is CASSESGNQPQHF. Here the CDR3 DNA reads TGCGCCAGCAGCGAATCAGGGAATCAGCCCCAGCATTTT. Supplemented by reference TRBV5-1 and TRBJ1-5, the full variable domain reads KAGVTQTPRYLIKTRGQQVTLSCSPISGHRSVSWYQQTPGQGLQFLFEYFSETQRNKGNFPGRFSGRQFSNSRSEMNVSTLELGDSALYLCASSESGNQPQHFGDGTRLSIL.

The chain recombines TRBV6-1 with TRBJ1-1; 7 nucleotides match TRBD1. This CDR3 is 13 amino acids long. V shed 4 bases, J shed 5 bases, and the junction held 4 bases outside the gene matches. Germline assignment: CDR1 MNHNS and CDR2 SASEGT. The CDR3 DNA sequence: TGTGCCAGCAGTGTGACACAGGGGACTGAAGCTTTCTTT. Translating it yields CASSVTQGTEAFF.

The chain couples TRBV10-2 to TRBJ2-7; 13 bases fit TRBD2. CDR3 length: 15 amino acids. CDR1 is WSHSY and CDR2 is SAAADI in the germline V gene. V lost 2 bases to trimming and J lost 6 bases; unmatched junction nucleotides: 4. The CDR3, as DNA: TGCGCCAGCAGTGAGATGACTAGCGGGAGGCTCGAGCAGTACTTC. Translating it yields CASSEMTSGRLEQYF.

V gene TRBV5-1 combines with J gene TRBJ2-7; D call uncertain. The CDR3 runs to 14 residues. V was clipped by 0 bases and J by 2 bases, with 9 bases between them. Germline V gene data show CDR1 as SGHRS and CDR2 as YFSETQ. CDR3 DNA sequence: TGCGCCAGCAGCTTGGTCCCGGAGACCTACGAGCAGTACTTC. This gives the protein CASSLVPETYEQYF. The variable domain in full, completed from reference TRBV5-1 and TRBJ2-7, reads KAGVTQTPRYLIKTRGQQVTLSCSPISGHRSVSWYQQTPGQGLQFLFEYFSETQRNKGNFPGRFSGRQFSNSRSEMNVSTLELGDSALYLCASSLVPETYEQYFGPGTRLTVT.

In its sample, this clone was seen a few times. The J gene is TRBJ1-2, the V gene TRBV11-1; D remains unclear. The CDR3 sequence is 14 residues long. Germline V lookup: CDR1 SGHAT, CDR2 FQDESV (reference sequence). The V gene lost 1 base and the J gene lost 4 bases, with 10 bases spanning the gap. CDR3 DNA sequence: TGTGCCAGCAGCTTAGACGGGAATTCCTATGGCTACACCTTC. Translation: CASSLDGNSYGYTF.

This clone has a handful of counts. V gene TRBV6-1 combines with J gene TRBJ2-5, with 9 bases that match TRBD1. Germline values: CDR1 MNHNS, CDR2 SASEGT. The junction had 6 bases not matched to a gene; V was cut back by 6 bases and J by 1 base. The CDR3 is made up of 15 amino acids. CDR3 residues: CASRWDRASQETQYF. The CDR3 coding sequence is TGTGCCAGCAGATGGGACAGGGCCTCCCAAGAGACCCAGTACTTC.

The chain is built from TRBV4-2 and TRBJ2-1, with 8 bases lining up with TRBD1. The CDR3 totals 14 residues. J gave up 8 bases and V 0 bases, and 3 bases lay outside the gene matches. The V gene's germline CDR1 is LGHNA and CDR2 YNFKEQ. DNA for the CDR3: TGTGCCAGCAGCCAAGACAGGGGGCGCGATGAGCAGTTCTTC. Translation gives CASSQDRGRDEQFF.

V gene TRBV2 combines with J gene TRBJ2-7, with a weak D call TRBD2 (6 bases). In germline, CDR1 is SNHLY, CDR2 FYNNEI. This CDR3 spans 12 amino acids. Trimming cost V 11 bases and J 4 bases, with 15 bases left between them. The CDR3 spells CACSGGDYEQYF. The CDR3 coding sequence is TGTGCCTGTTCCGGGGGAGATTACGAGCAGTACTTC.

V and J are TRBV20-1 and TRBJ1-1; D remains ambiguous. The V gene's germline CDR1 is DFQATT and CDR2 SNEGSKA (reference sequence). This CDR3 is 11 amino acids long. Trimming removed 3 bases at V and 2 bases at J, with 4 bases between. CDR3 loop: CSARSNTEAFF. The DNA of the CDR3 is TGCAGTGCTAGGTCTAACACTGAAGCTTTCTTT.